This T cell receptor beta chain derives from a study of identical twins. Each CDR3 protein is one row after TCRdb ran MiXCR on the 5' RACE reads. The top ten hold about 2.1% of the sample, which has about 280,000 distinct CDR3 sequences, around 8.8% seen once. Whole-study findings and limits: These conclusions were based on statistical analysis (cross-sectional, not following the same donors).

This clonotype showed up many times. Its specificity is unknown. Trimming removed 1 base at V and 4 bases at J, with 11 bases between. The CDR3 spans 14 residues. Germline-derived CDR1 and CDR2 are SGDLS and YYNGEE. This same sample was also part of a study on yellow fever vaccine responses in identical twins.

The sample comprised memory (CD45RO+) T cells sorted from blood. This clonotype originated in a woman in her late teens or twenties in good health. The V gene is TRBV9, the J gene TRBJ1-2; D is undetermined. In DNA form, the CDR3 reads TGTGCCAGCAGCGTATTCGAGGTTCCCTATGGCTACACCTTC. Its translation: CASSVFEVPYGYTF.